Shown below are 20 T cell receptor beta chains from a single sample sequenced in a study of blood T cell repertoires in COVID-19. Profiling relied on immunoSEQ multiplex PCR, and the TCRdb table lists in-frame clones only, not all of them. The table lists approximately 400,000 clones, 88% of them singletons, with 1.2% in the top ten. Sequencing input: PBMCs or T cells enriched from blood (not recorded which). All receptors derive from a woman younger than 30 who had recovered from COVID-19.

CDR3 sequence (DNA): TGTGCCAGTAGTGTCACTAGCGGGGGGGCCTCCTACAATGAGCAGTTCTTC. Protein product: CASSVTSGGASYNEQFF. V usage is TRBV19 and J usage is TRBJ2-1; 13 bases line up with TRBD2. The CDR3 is made up of 17 amino acids. The V gene's germline CDR1 is LNHDA and CDR2 SQIVND (reference sequence). V gave up 5 bases and J gave up 0 bases; unmatched junction bases: 4.

The chain links TRBV29-1 to TRBJ1-2; 8 nucleotides agree with TRBD1. Trimming removed 6 bases from V and 4 bases from J; junction bases left unmatched: 13. Germline V CDR1 and CDR2: SQVTM, ANQGSEA. The CDR3 is 15 residues long. CDR3 DNA sequence: TGCAGCGTCGGCTCAGGGACAGGAGTCGGCTATGGCTACACCTTC. It is translated as CSVGSGTGVGYGYTF. Based on the CDR3 plus reference TRBV29-1 and TRBJ1-2, the full variable domain is SAVISQKPSRDICQRGTSLTIQCQVDSQVTMMFWYRQQPGQSLTLIATANQGSEATYESGFVIDKFPISRPNLTFSTLTVSNMSPEDSSIYLCSVGSGTGVGYGYTFGSGTRLTVV.

This chain connects TRBV19 to TRBJ2-3; 9 positions agree with TRBD2. CDR3 length: 16 amino acids. The junction had 4 bases not matched to a gene; V was cut back by 3 bases and J by 0 bases. Looked up from germline, CDR1 is LNHDA and CDR2 is SQIVND (reference sequence). The CDR3 protein is CASSIHAGGSTDTQYF. In nucleotides, the CDR3 is TGTGCCAGTAGTATCCACGCGGGGGGGAGCACAGATACGCAGTATTTT.

The gene calls are TRBV19 and TRBJ1-1; D is uncertain. Per the germline V gene, CDR1 is LNHDA and CDR2 is SQIVND (reference sequence). The CDR3 consists of 16 residues. With 5 bases removed from V and 0 bases from J, the gap between germline ends came to 16 bases. The CDR3: CASSPAAVKMNTEAFF. The CDR3 region has the DNA TGTGCCAGTAGTCCAGCGGCAGTTAAGATGAACACTGAAGCTTTCTTT.

In this sample, this clone turned up a few times. This rearrangement joins TRBV7-2 to TRBJ2-3, with TRBD2 matching over 8 bases. Germline loops: CDR1 SGHTA, CDR2 FQGNSA. The CDR3 has 17 residues. V lost 0 bases, J lost 3 bases, and 8 bases stayed unmatched. CDR3 region: CASSLAGAGLGTDTQYF. Here the CDR3 DNA reads TGTGCCAGCAGCTTAGCTGGGGCGGGACTAGGAACAGATACGCAGTATTTT.

This clone was seen only once. The chain combines TRBV12-3 or TRBV12-4 with TRBJ1-2; D is unclear. The CDR3 contains 13 residues. V lost 3 bases to trimming and J lost 5 bases, with 10 bases between them. The CDR3 nucleotides are TGTGCCAGCAGTTTGCGGGCCAGGTATGGCTACACCTTC. It codes for CASSLRARYGYTF.

The rearrangement joins TRBV5-1 to TRBJ1-2; TRBD1 is a possible D gene (5 bases). V lost 0 bases and J 4 bases, leaving 16 bases between the germline ends. The CDR3 is made up of 16 amino acids. The germline V gene has CDR1 SGHRS and CDR2 YFSETQ. Here the CDR3 DNA reads TGCGCCAGCAGCTTGGAATTGTCTGGGGCCTCCTATGGCTACACCTTC. Translating it yields CASSLELSGASYGYTF.

The count of this clone is one. The chain joins TRBV5-1 to TRBJ2-7, with 8 positions matching TRBD1. J was trimmed by 6 bases and V by 1 base; bases with no gene match: 6. From germline, CDR1 is SGHRS and CDR2 YFSETQ. The CDR3 loop spans 14 amino acids. In DNA, the CDR3 is TGCGCCAGCAGCTTGACAGGGGGTCCGCTCGAGCAGTACTTC. It is translated as CASSLTGGPLEQYF.

The genes are TRBV19 and TRBJ1-2; no reliable D call. Trimming pared 3 bases from V and 3 bases from J, leaving 8 bases between. The V gene's germline CDR1 is LNHDA and CDR2 SQIVND (reference sequence). The CDR3 has 13 residues. The CDR3 sequence is CASSIREDYGYTF. The CDR3 nucleotides are TGTGCCAGTAGTATCCGGGAGGACTATGGCTACACCTTC.

A single count supports this clone. The rearrangement uses TRBV27 and TRBJ1-5; TRBD1 matches 7 bases. Trimming cost V 7 bases and J 1 base; bases outside gene matches: 4. CDR1 is MNHEY, CDR2 SMNVEV, per germline (reference sequence). The length of the CDR3 is 14 residues. The CDR3 is CASNDRVSNQPQHF. The CDR3 DNA sequence: TGTGCCAGCAACGACAGGGTCAGCAATCAGCCCCAGCATTTT.

The chain couples TRBV7-3 to TRBJ2-7, with D perhaps TRBD2 (6 bases). The germline V and J ends were trimmed by 3 bases and 6 bases, with 18 bases remaining between them. The germline V gene has CDR1 SGHTA and CDR2 FQGTGA. The CDR3 loop spans 15 amino acids. DNA of the CDR3: TGTGCCAGCAGCTTTACGGGACTGCCCTCGGTCGAGCAGTACTTC. Protein: CASSFTGLPSVEQYF.

For this clone: The sample has other DNA sequences that encode this CDR3 too. The chain carries TRBV12-3 or TRBV12-4 and TRBJ1-1; perhaps TRBD1 as D (5 bases). Deletions cut 3 bases from V and 1 base from J, with 6 bases between. This CDR3 is 13 amino acids long. The CDR3 reads CASSLQGNTEAFF. CDR3 coding DNA: TGTGCCAGCAGTTTGCAGGGGAACACTGAAGCTTTCTTT.

The V gene is TRBV4-1, the J gene TRBJ1-5; D is perhaps TRBD1 (6 bases). This CDR3 contains 16 residues. Germline CDR1 MGHRA, CDR2 YSYEKL. Trimming left V 4 bases short and J 5 bases short, with 18 bases between. The DNA for the CDR3 is TGCGCCAGCAGCCTATCGGGACCCCCAGGGGATCAGCCCCAGCATTTT. Encoded protein: CASSLSGPPGDQPQHF.

V usage is TRBV5-6 and J usage is TRBJ1-4; D may be TRBD1 (5 bases). Between the trimmed V and J ends, which lost 0 bases and 4 bases, there was a span of 10 bases. The CDR3 is 15 amino acids. Germline V CDR1 and CDR2: SGHDT, YYEEEE. The CDR3 sequence is CASSLARGFNEKLFF. The CDR3 coding sequence is TGTGCCAGCAGCTTGGCAAGGGGCTTTAATGAAAAACTGTTTTTT.

This chain uses TRBV5-1 with TRBJ2-1; the D gene is possibly TRBD1 (6 bases). CDR3 length equals 16 residues. V was pared by 0 bases and J by 5 bases, with 15 bases between. Germline V gene data show CDR1 as SGHRS and CDR2 as YFSETQ. The CDR3 loop is CASSLAQGMGDNEQFF. CDR3 nucleotide sequence: TGCGCCAGCAGCTTGGCCCAGGGGATGGGGGACAATGAGCAGTTCTTC.

The chain links TRBV15 to TRBJ1-4, with D unresolved. The V end lost 1 base, the J end lost 4 bases, and 10 bases lay between the germline ends. The length of the CDR3 is 15 residues. Germline V CDR1 and CDR2: LNHNV, YYDKDF (reference sequence). CDR3 nucleotide sequence: TGTGCCACCAGCAGAGCGCGGGCACTTAATGAAAAACTGTTTTTT. This gives the protein CATSRARALNEKLFF.

The CDR3 DNA reads TGTGCCAGCAGGGGCGGACAAGCCTACGAGCAGTACTTC. The encoded protein is CASRGGQAYEQYF. The chain uses TRBV2 and TRBJ2-7; perhaps TRBD1 as D (5 bases). CDR3 length: 13 amino acids. Germline CDR1 SNHLY, CDR2 FYNNEI. Trimming pared 6 bases from V and 2 bases from J, leaving 11 bases between.

V gene TRBV28 combines with J gene TRBJ2-5, with 7 bases aligning to TRBD1. Germline CDR1 is MDHEN and CDR2 is SYDVKM. J was trimmed by 3 bases and V by 5 bases; bases with no gene match: 6. The CDR3 loop spans 14 amino acids. The CDR3 protein is CASSDLGQKETQYF. CDR3 DNA sequence: TGTGCCAGCAGTGATCTGGGACAGAAAGAGACCCAGTACTTC.

V is TRBV3-1 (or the pseudogene TRBV3-2) and J is TRBJ2-1, with 7 bases aligning to TRBD2. Per germline, CDR1 LGHDT and CDR2 YNNKEL (reference sequence). V shed 4 bases and J 8 bases; nucleotides not matched to a gene: 23. The CDR3 has 19 residues. Here the CDR3 reads CASSRQPGGLGNYGDEQFF. DNA for the CDR3: TGTGCCAGCAGCCGCCAACCCGGAGGACTAGGGAACTACGGCGATGAGCAGTTCTTC.

This clone was seen just once. DNA for the CDR3: TGTGCCAGCAGCTTAATTTCTGACAGGCTTTACGAGCAGTACTTC. Translating it yields CASSLISDRLYEQYF. V is TRBV11-2 and J is TRBJ2-7, with a possible D match to TRBD1 (6 bases). The germline CDR1 and CDR2 sequences are SGHAT and FQNNGV. The V end was cut by 2 bases, the J end by 4 bases, with 15 bases between. The CDR3 covers 15 residues.